The rows below give T cell receptor beta chains drawn from one sample of a study of OX40 agonist ivuxolimab in advanced cancers. Sequencing used immunoSEQ multiplex PCR; TCRdb keeps in-frame clones, though not all of them. Among around 46,000 clones listed, around 90% were seen once. This material consisted of CD4+ or CD8+ T cells sorted from blood, taken in a trial of the OX40 agonist ivuxolimab. All receptors derive from an adult with an advanced solid tumor such as melanoma, head and neck, liver or kidney cancer. CDR3s include the opening cysteine and the closing phenylalanine or tryptophan. A D gene is named only where the DNA matches it firmly. Clone size, where shown, is once, few, many, or a class for clones that have expanded.

j_gene | v_gene | d_gene | abundance | CDR3nt | CDR3aa
TRBJ2-3 | TRBV7-9 | - | - | TGTGCCAGCAGCTTCAGGGGGGCAGATACGCAGTATTTT | CASSFRGADTQYF
TRBJ1-2 | TRBV18 | - | - | TGTGCCAGCTCAGCCAACTCCGTACAGGGACTTGATGGCTACACCTTC | CASSANSVQGLDGYTF
TRBJ1-1 | TRBV9 | - | once | TGTGCCAGCAGCGTAGCCGCAGGGAAGGACACTGAAGCTTTCTTT | CASSVAAGKDTEAFF
TRBJ2-7 | TRBV19 | - | - | TGTGCCAGTAGTCTCAAGTTTCGGGGAGGGGGCTACGAGCAGTACTTC | CASSLKFRGGGYEQYF
TRBJ1-1 | TRBV10-3 | - | - | TGTGCCATCAGTGAGCGTGGAGGGGACACTGAAGCTTTCTTT | CAISERGGDTEAFF
TRBJ2-5 | TRBV9 | TRBD2 | - | TGTGCCAGCAGCGCCGGACTAGCGCTTATTTCCTCGGAGACCCAGTACTTC | CASSAGLALISSETQYF
TRBJ2-2 | TRBV14 | - | - | TGTGCCAGCAGCCATCAGGAAACCGGGGAGCTGTTTTTT | CASSHQETGELFF
TRBJ2-1 | TRBV9 | - | - | TGTGCCAGCAGCGCGGACAATGAGCAGTTCTTC | CASSADNEQFF
TRBJ1-1 | TRBV7-9 | TRBD1 | - | TGTGCCAGCAGCCTAGGGACAGGGGGATTGAACACTGAAGCTTTCTTT | CASSLGTGGLNTEAFF
TRBJ1-2 | TRBV2 | - | once | TGTGCCAGCAGTGAGGCCCAGCCTAACTATGGCTACACCTTC | CASSEAQPNYGYTF
TRBJ1-5 | TRBV4-2 | - | - | TGTGCCAGCAGCCAAGCGGGGGAAGATCAGCCCCAGCATTTT | CASSQAGEDQPQHF
TRBJ2-3 | TRBV7-9 | TRBD2 | - | TGTGCCAGCAGCTCCGTCCCCAGCGGGAGTAGGACAGATACGCAGTATTTT | CASSSVPSGSRTDTQYF
TRBJ2-3 | TRBV7-3 | - | - | TGTGCCAGCAGCTTAGGGGGCCAGAGAGATACGCAGTATTTT | CASSLGGQRDTQYF
TRBJ2-2 | TRBV27 | - | - | TGTGCCAGCAGTTTGTTTAGGGCGAACACCGGGGAGCTGTTTTTT | CASSLFRANTGELFF
TRBJ2-2 | TRBV9 | TRBD2 | - | TGTGCCAGCAGCCCTGGGGGGGAAACCGGGGAGCTGTTTTTT | CASSPGGETGELFF
TRBJ2-2 | TRBV27 | - | - | TGTGCCAGCAGTTTTTCGAACACCGGGGAGCTGTTTTTT | CASSFSNTGELFF
TRBJ2-1 | TRBV4-2 | - | - | TGTGCCAGCAGCCAAGAAAGCAGTACCAATGAGCAGTTCTTC | CASSQESSTNEQFF
TRBJ2-7 | TRBV10-1 | TRBD1 | - | TGCGCCAGCAGTGGGACAGGGGGGCAGGAGCAGTACTTC | CASSGTGGQEQYF
TRBJ2-3 | TRBV29-1 | - | - | TGCAGCGTGGGGGACTCATGGGGGGCAGATACGCAGTATTTT | CSVGDSWGADTQYF
TRBJ2-2 | TRBV7-2 | - | - | TGTGCCAGCAGCCCTGGGGGCACTCACACCGGGGAGCTGTTTTTT | CASSPGGTHTGELFF
TRBJ2-7 | TRBV28 | TRBD2 | - | TGTGCCAGCAGTTGGGATCCTGGGACTAGCGGATACTACGAGCAGTACTTC | CASSWDPGTSGYYEQYF
TRBJ2-7 | TRBV27 | - | - | TGTGCCAGCAGTTCTGAGGCAGGGAGCTCCTACGAGCAGTACTTC | CASSSEAGSSYEQYF
TRBJ2-7 | TRBV7-3 | TRBD2 | once | TGTGCCAGCAGCTTAACGCCGGGAGGGGAGGGCTACGAGCAGTACTTC | CASSLTPGGEGYEQYF
TRBJ2-5 | TRBV10-3 | - | - | TGTGCCAGCCAGGGGGGACGGGGAGAGACCCAGTACTTC | CASQGGRGETQYF
TRBJ1-1 | TRBV10-3 | - | - | TGTGCCATCAGTGAGTCGGGTAGGGTAGCTTTCTTT | CAISESGRVAFF
TRBJ2-1 | TRBV4-3 | - | - | TGCGCCAGCAGCCAAGATTGGGGGGTGGGCAATGAGCAGTTCTTC | CASSQDWGVGNEQFF
TRBJ1-6 | TRBV20-1 | - | - | TGCAGTGCTAGAGAAGGGATACCCCTCCACTTT | CSAREGIPLHF
TRBJ1-5 | TRBV28 | TRBD1 | - | TGTGCCAGCAGCCCGACAGGGGGAAGGGTTTTGGGCAATCAGCCCCAGCATTTT | CASSPTGGRVLGNQPQHF
TRBJ1-1 | TRBV28 | TRBD1 | once | TGTGCCAGCAGCGGACAGGGGTACACTGAAGCTTTCTTT | CASSGQGYTEAFF
TRBJ1-2 | TRBV30 | - | - | TGTGCCTGGTATAGGGGAGGAACTAACTATGGCTACACCTTC | CAWYRGGTNYGYTF
TRBJ1-2 | TRBV29-1 | - | - | TGCAGCGCTCTGACAGACTATGGCTACACCTTC | CSALTDYGYTF
TRBJ2-2 | TRBV7-3 | TRBD2 | - | TGTGCCAGCAGCCTCGGACTAGCCGGGGAGCTGTTTTTT | CASSLGLAGELFF
TRBJ1-4 | TRBV5-1 | TRBD1 | - | TGCGCCAGCAGCTTGGCCGGGCAGGGGGCTTTTGAAAAACTGTTTTTT | CASSLAGQGAFEKLFF
TRBJ2-7 | TRBV4-3 | TRBD2 | medium-sized | TGCGCCAGCAGCCAAGGCGGGGGAGCCTACGAGCAGTACTTC | CASSQGGGAYEQYF
TRBJ2-1 | TRBV6-5 | TRBD2 | - | TGTGCCAAAGCGGGAGGTCAACACTACAATGAGCAGTTCTTC | CAKAGGQHYNEQFF
TRBJ1-2 | TRBV6-6 | - | - | TGTGCCAGCAGCCCGGGGCCGGGGCTCTATGGCTACACCTTC | CASSPGPGLYGYTF
TRBJ2-2 | TRBV13 | - | - | TGTGCCAGCAGCTTAGGCGGGGGAGAAGTCACCGGGGAGCTGTTTTTT | CASSLGGGEVTGELFF
TRBJ2-3 | TRBV18 | - | - | TGTGCCAGCTCACCACCAGTTAGCACAGATACGCAGTATTTT | CASSPPVSTDTQYF
TRBJ2-1 | TRBV4-2 | TRBD2 | - | TGTGCCAGCAGCGAGCGGCTAGCGGGGGATAATGAGCAGTTCTTC | CASSERLAGDNEQFF
TRBJ2-7 | TRBV10-3 | TRBD1 | - | TGTGCCATCAGTACTCCGGGACAGGGTAAGCAGTACTTC | CAISTPGQGKQYF
TRBJ2-1 | TRBV4-3 | - | - | TGCGCCAGCAGCCCAGCGGTGGGGGGTGAGCAGTTCTTC | CASSPAVGGEQFF
TRBJ2-3 | TRBV29-1 | - | - | TGCAGCGTTGGGGGATTGGTTAACACAGATACGCAGTATTTT | CSVGGLVNTDTQYF
TRBJ2-3 | TRBV6-5 | - | - | TGTGCCAGCAGCCGACAGACAATCACAGATACGCAGTATTTT | CASSRQTITDTQYF
TRBJ2-7 | TRBV6-4 | TRBD2 | once | TGTGCCAGCAGTCTAGCGGGAGGGGACGAGCAGTACTTC | CASSLAGGDEQYF
TRBJ2-3 | TRBV5-1 | - | - | TGCGCCAGCAGCTTGGTGGTGGATCGGAGACCAGATACGCAGTATTTT | CASSLVVDRRPDTQYF
TRBJ2-7 | TRBV2 | TRBD2 | once | TGTGCCAGCCGATACAGTCTAGCGGAGAACTACGAGCAGTACTTC | CASRYSLAENYEQYF
TRBJ2-7 | TRBV9 | TRBD2 | - | TGTGCCAGCAGCGGTGGCGGTGGCGGGGGGGCCTACGAGCAGTACTTC | CASSGGGGGGAYEQYF
TRBJ1-4 | TRBV27 | - | - | TGTGCCAGCAGATCCGATGGGTTAACTAATGAAAAACTGTTTTTT | CASRSDGLTNEKLFF
TRBJ2-7 | TRBV2 | - | - | TGTGCCAGCAGTGAACTGGGAGGGGGCTACGAGCAGTACTTC | CASSELGGGYEQYF
TRBJ2-3 | TRBV7-9 | - | - | TGTGCCAGCAGCCCTCCAGGGGCAGGGAGGACAGATACGCAGTATTTT | CASSPPGAGRTDTQYF
TRBJ1-1 | TRBV7-3 | TRBD1 | - | TGTGCCAGCAGCTTACAGGGGGGAAACACTGAAGCTTTCTTT | CASSLQGGNTEAFF
TRBJ1-6 | TRBV5-5 | - | once | TGTGCCAGCAGCTTGGACGCGACACCCCTCCACTTT | CASSLDATPLHF
TRBJ1-5 | TRBV11-2 | TRBD1 | - | TGTGCCAGCAGCTGGGGACAGATTAATCAGCCCCAGCATTTT | CASSWGQINQPQHF
TRBJ2-2 | TRBV19 | - | - | TGTGCCAGTAGTCGGGGGGACACGAACACCGGGGAGCTGTTTTTT | CASSRGDTNTGELFF
TRBJ1-5 | TRBV13 | TRBD1 | - | TGTGCCAGCAGCTTAGGCCCGGACAGGGGGCCTCAGCCCCAGCATTTT | CASSLGPDRGPQPQHF
TRBJ2-7 | TRBV19 | - | - | TGTGCCAGTAGTATTAGTGGGACCTACAGTCTCTACGAGCAGTACTTC | CASSISGTYSLYEQYF
TRBJ2-1 | TRBV27 | - | - | TGTGCCAGCAGTTTTACTGTCTACAATGAGCAGTTCTTC | CASSFTVYNEQFF
TRBJ2-7 | TRBV4-1 | - | - | TGCGCCAGCAGCCACCTCGGGTCCTACGAGCAGTACTTC | CASSHLGSYEQYF
TRBJ2-7 | TRBV5-1 | - | once | TGCGCCAGCAGATACCGGGACGGGGACTACGAGCAGTACTTC | CASRYRDGDYEQYF